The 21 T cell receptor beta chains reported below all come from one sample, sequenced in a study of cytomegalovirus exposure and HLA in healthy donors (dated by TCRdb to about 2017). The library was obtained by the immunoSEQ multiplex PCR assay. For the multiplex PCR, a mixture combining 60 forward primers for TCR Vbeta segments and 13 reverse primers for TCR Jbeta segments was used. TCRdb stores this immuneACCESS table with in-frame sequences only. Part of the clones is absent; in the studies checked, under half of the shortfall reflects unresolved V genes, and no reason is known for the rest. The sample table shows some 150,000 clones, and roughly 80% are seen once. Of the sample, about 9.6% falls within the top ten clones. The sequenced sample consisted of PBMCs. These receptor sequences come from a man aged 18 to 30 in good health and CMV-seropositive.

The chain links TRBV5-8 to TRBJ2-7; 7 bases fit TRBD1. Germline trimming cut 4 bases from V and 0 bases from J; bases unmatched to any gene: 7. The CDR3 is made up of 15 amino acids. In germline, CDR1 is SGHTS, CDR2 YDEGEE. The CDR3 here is CASSPGQLYSYEQYF. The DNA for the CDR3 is TGTGCCAGCAGCCCGGGACAGCTTTACTCCTACGAGCAGTACTTC.

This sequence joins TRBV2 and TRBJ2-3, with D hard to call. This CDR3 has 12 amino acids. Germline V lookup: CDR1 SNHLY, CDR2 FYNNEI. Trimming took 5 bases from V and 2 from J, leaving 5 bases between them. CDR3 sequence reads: CASSSLTDTQYF. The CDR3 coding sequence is TGTGCCAGCAGTTCCCTCACAGATACGCAGTATTTT.

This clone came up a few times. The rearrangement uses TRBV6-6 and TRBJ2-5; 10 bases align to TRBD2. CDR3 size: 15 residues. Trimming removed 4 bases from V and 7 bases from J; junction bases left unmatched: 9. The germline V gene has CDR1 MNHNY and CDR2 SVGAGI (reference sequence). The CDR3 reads CASSSPSGSGGTQYF. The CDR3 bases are TGTGCCAGCAGTTCACCTAGCGGGAGTGGTGGGACCCAGTACTTC.

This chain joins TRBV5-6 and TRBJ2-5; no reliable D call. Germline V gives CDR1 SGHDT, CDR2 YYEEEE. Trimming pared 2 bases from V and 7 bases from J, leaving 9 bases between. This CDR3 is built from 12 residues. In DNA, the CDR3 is TGTGCCAGCAGCTTTCCAGAGGCGACCCAGTACTTC. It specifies CASSFPEATQYF.

The CDR3 here is CASSSSGTLNQPQHF. In nucleotides, the CDR3 is TGTGCCAGCAGCTCCTCCGGGACACTTAATCAGCCCCAGCATTTT. The V and J genes are TRBV7-8 and TRBJ1-5, with D maybe TRBD1 (6 bases). V was shortened by 4 bases and J by 4 bases, with 14 bases between the two germline ends. The CDR3 spans 15 residues. Germline V gives CDR1 SGHVS, CDR2 FQNEAQ.

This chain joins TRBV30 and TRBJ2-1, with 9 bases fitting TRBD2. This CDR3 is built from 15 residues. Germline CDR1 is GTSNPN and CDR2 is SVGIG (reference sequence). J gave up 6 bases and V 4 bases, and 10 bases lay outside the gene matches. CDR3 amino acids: CAWTELAGLLNEQFF. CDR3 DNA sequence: TGTGCCTGGACGGAACTAGCGGGCTTACTCAATGAGCAGTTCTTC.

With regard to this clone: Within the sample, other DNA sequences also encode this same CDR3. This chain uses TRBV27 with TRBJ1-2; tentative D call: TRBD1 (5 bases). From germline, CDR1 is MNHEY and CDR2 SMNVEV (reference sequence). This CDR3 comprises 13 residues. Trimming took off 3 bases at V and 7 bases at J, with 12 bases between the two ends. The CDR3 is CASSFSGQGGYTF. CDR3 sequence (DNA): TGTGCCAGCAGTTTTTCAGGGCAGGGTGGCTACACCTTC.

The CDR3 sequence: CASSIGASGGGTDTQYF. The CDR3 coding sequence is TGTGCCAGTAGTATAGGGGCTAGCGGGGGGGGCACAGATACGCAGTATTTT. The chain couples TRBV19 to TRBJ2-3; TRBD2 matches 12 bases. The CDR3 runs to 17 residues. J lost 1 base, V lost 1 base, and 3 bases had no gene match. The germline V gene has CDR1 LNHDA and CDR2 SQIVND (reference sequence).

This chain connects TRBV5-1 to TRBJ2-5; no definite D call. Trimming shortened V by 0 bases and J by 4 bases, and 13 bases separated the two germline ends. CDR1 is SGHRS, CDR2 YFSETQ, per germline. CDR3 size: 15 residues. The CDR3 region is CASSLEGRLAETQYF. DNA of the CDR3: TGCGCCAGCAGCTTGGAAGGCCGACTCGCAGAGACCCAGTACTTC.

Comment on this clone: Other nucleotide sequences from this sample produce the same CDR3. The CDR3 sequence is CASSPDRNQPQHF. CDR3 DNA: TGTGCCAGCTCACCCGACAGGAATCAGCCCCAGCATTTT. The chain combines TRBV18 with TRBJ1-5; D may be TRBD1 (6 bases). Germline lookup yields CDR1 KGHSH and CDR2 LQKENI. V dropped 3 bases and J dropped 4 bases, with 7 bases sitting between them. CDR3 size: 13 residues.

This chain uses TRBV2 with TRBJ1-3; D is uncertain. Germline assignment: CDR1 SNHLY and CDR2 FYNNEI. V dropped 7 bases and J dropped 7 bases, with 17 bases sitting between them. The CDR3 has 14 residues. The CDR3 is CASTQSPRLNTIYF. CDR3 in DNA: TGTGCCAGCACCCAATCTCCCCGACTCAACACCATATATTTT.

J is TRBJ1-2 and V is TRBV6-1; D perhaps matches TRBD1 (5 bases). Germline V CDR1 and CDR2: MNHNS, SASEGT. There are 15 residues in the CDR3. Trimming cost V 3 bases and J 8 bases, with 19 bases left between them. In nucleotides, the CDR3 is TGTGCCAGCAGTGACAAAACAGGCCTAATGGGGGGCTACACCTTC. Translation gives CASSDKTGLMGGYTF.

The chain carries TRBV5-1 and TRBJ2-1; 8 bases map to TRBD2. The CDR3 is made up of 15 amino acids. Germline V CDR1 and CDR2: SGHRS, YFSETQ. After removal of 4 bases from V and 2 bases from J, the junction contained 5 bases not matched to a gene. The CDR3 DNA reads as TGCGCCAGCAGCGGAACTAGCGGAACCTACAATGAGCAGTTCTTC. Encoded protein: CASSGTSGTYNEQFF.

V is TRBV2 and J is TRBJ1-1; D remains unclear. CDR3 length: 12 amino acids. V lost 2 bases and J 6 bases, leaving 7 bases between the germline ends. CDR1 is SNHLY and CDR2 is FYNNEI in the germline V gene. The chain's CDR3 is CASSERFPEAFF. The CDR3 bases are TGTGCCAGCAGTGAACGGTTTCCTGAAGCTTTCTTT.

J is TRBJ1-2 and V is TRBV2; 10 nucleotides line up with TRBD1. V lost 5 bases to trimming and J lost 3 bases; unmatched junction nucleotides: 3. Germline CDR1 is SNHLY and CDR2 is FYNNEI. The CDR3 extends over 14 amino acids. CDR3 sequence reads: CASSTGQGYYGYTF. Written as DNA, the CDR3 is TGTGCCAGCAGTACGGGACAGGGGTACTATGGCTACACCTTC.

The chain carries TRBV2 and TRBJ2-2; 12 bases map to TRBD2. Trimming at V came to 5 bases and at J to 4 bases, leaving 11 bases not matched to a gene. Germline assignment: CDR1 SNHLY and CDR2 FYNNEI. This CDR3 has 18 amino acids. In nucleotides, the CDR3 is TGTGCCAGCAGTAGATCAGTGCTAGCGGGAGGGGTCACCGGGGAGCTGTTTTTT. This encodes CASSRSVLAGGVTGELFF.

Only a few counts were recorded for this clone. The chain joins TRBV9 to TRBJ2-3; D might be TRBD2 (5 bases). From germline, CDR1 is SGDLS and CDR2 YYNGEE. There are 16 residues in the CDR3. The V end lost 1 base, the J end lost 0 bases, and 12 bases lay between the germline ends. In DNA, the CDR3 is TGTGCCAGCAGCGTACAGGCTAGCCTAAGCACAGATACGCAGTATTTT. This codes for CASSVQASLSTDTQYF.

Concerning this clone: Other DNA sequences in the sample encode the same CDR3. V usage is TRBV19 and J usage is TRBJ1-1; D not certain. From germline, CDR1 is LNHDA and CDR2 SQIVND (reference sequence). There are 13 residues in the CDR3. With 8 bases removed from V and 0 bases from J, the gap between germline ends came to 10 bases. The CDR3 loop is CASSTSMNTEAFF. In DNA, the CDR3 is TGTGCCAGTTCCACCTCTATGAACACTGAAGCTTTCTTT.

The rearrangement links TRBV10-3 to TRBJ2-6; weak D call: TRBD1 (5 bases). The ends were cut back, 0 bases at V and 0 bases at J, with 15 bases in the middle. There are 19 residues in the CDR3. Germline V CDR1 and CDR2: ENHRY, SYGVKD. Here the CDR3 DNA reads TGTGCCATCAGTGAGTCGAGCCCAGGGTACCTCTCTGGGGCCAACGTCCTGACTTTC. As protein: CAISESSPGYLSGANVLTF.

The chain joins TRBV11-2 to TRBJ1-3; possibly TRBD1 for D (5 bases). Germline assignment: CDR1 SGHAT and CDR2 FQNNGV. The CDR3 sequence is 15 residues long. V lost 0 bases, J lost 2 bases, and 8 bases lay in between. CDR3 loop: CASSLDPGAGNTIYF. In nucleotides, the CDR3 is TGTGCCAGCAGCTTAGACCCGGGGGCTGGAAACACCATATATTTT.

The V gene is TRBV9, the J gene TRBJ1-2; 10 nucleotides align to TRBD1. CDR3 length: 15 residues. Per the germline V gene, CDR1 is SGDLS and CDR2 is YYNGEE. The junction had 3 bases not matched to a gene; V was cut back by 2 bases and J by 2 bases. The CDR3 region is CASSVGQGVNYGYTF. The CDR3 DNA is TGTGCCAGCAGCGTCGGACAGGGGGTGAACTATGGCTACACCTTC.